The rows below give T cell receptor beta chains drawn from one sample of a study of T cell changes during pregnancy in multiple sclerosis. Only in-frame clones appear in the TCRdb table, and some are missing; sequencing was by immunoSEQ multiplex PCR. The sample carries tens of thousands of clones, approximately 88% recorded once. The input for sequencing was CD8+ T cells from peripheral blood mononuclear cells, taken in the first trimester of pregnancy. These receptors originate from a female donor with multiple sclerosis, enrolled in a pregnancy study. Each CDR3 is given with its conserved first and last residue. A D gene is named only where the DNA matches it firmly. Clone size is given for some rows only: seen once, a few or many times, or a class if the clone is expanded.

j_call d_call v_call clone_size cdr3_aa cdr3_nt
TRBJ1-5 NA TRBV13 NA CASSFGGARNQPQHF TGTGCCAGCAGCTTCGGGGGAGCGCGTAATCAGCCCCAGCATTTT
TRBJ2-7 TRBD2 TRBV5-6 NA CASSLGLARAYEQYF TGTGCCAGCAGCTTGGGACTAGCGAGAGCCTACGAGCAGTACTTC
TRBJ2-7 NA TRBV30 NA CAWSGGRGYEQYF TGTGCCTGGAGTGGGGGGCGGGGGTACGAGCAGTACTTC
TRBJ2-7 NA TRBV6-1 NA CASSVKQGSSYEQYF TGTGCCAGCAGTGTTAAACAGGGATCCTCCTACGAGCAGTACTTC
TRBJ2-2 TRBD1 TRBV9 many CASSVETGGTGELFF TGTGCCAGCAGCGTTGAGACAGGGGGCACCGGGGAGCTGTTTTTT
TRBJ2-2 NA TRBV2 NA CASSPSSGNTGELFF TGTGCCAGCAGTCCGTCGTCGGGGAACACCGGGGAGCTGTTTTTT
TRBJ2-3 TRBD2 TRBV7-3 many CASSSGLGADTQYF TGTGCCAGCAGCTCGGGACTAGGGGCAGATACGCAGTATTTT
TRBJ1-3 NA TRBV7-9 many CASSSYDSSGISSGNTIYF TGTGCCAGCAGCTCATATGACAGCAGTGGGATATCCTCTGGAAACACCATATATTTT
TRBJ2-7 TRBD1 TRBV7-9 NA CASSLGSGTGRSEQYF TGTGCCAGCAGCTTAGGATCTGGGACAGGGCGAAGCGAGCAGTACTTC
TRBJ2-7 NA TRBV5-1 NA CASSFEGVSSYEQYF TGCGCCAGCAGCTTTGAAGGGGTTAGCTCCTACGAGCAGTACTTC
TRBJ2-4 NA TRBV6-6 once CASKEAGAKNIQYF TGTGCCAGCAAGGAAGCGGGAGCCAAAAACATTCAGTACTTC
TRBJ2-7 NA TRBV6-6 NA CASSYYSTYEQYF TGTGCCAGCAGTTATTACTCGACCTACGAGCAGTACTTC
TRBJ2-3 NA TRBV13 NA CASSRPGDTQYF TGTGCCAGCAGCCGACCGGGGGATACGCAGTATTTT
TRBJ2-5 TRBD2 TRBV4-3 once CASSLLLAEKETQYF TGCGCCAGCAGCCTTCTCCTAGCGGAGAAAGAGACCCAGTACTTC
TRBJ1-2 NA TRBV27 NA CASSLSAGGHYGYTF TGTGCCAGCAGTTTATCGGCGGGGGGGCACTATGGCTACACCTTC
TRBJ1-6 TRBD1 TRBV30 NA CAWSGLGTGGNSPLHF TGTGCCTGGAGTGGTCTCGGGACAGGGGGCAATTCACCCCTCCACTTT
TRBJ2-2 TRBD2 TRBV4-2 few CASSPISGITGELFF TGTGCCAGCAGCCCGATTAGCGGGATCACCGGGGAGCTGTTTTTT
TRBJ1-5 TRBD1 TRBV5-6 NA CASSISTGYGNQPQHF TGTGCCAGCAGCATATCGACAGGGTACGGCAATCAGCCCCAGCATTTT
TRBJ2-3 TRBD2 TRBV7-3 NA CASSTIAGGTDTQYF TGTGCCAGCAGCACCATAGCGGGAGGCACAGATACGCAGTATTTT
TRBJ1-1 NA TRBV7-9 NA CASSLPDRMNTEAFF TGTGCCAGCAGCCTACCGGACAGAATGAACACTGAAGCTTTCTTT
TRBJ2-1 TRBD2 TRBV15 once CATSREAGGRTRRSYNEQFF TGTGCCACCAGCAGAGAAGCGGGAGGGCGAACGAGAAGGTCCTACAATGAGCAGTTCTTC
TRBJ2-2 TRBD1 TRBV7-9 NA CASNPWGTANTGELFF TGTGCCAGCAACCCTTGGGGGACAGCGAACACCGGGGAGCTGTTTTTT
TRBJ2-7 NA TRBV25-1 NA CASSPSSEQYF TGTGCCAGCAGTCCGTCTTCCGAGCAGTACTTC
TRBJ2-2 NA TRBV7-9 NA CASNPSGDITGELFF TGTGCCAGCAACCCTAGTGGCGATATAACCGGGGAGCTGTTTTTT
TRBJ1-1 TRBD1 TRBV11-3 few CASSSDRAGTEAFF TGTGCCAGCAGTTCTGACAGGGCCGGCACTGAAGCTTTCTTT
TRBJ1-1 NA TRBV5-6 NA CASSPPSNTEAFF TGTGCCAGCAGTCCCCCTAGCAACACTGAAGCTTTCTTT
TRBJ2-1 TRBD2 TRBV28 NA CASSLGGRAYNEQFF TGTGCCAGCAGTCTGGGCGGGAGGGCCTACAATGAGCAGTTCTTC
TRBJ2-7 TRBD2 TRBV6-1 NA CASSEAAGGNYEQYF TGTGCCAGCAGTGAAGCGGCGGGAGGGAACTACGAGCAGTACTTC
TRBJ2-7 TRBD1 TRBV6-6 NA CASSYYRGYEQYF TGTGCCAGCAGTTATTACAGGGGCTACGAGCAGTACTTC
TRBJ2-5 TRBD2 TRBV2 NA CASQGLASQETQYF TGTGCCAGCCAGGGACTAGCGAGCCAAGAGACCCAGTACTTC
TRBJ1-1 NA TRBV4-1 once CASSLRGSEAFF TGCGCCAGCAGCCTAAGGGGGTCTGAAGCTTTCTTT
TRBJ2-7 NA TRBV6-1 NA CASSELEPYEQYF TGTGCCAGCAGTGAACTTGAGCCTTACGAGCAGTACTTC
TRBJ2-3 NA TRBV11-2 NA CASSLLLDTQYF TGTGCCAGCAGCTTACTATTAGATACGCAGTATTTT
TRBJ1-2 NA TRBV29-1 NA CSVYRQIRLNNYGYTF TGCAGCGTTTACAGGCAAATCAGATTAAATAACTATGGCTACACCTTC
TRBJ2-2 NA TRBV15 NA CATSPRGTSTGELFF TGTGCCACCAGCCCCAGGGGGACTTCCACCGGGGAGCTGTTTTTT
TRBJ2-3 TRBD2 TRBV7-9 NA CASSSGTSGLTDTQYF TGTGCCAGCAGCTCCGGGACTAGCGGTTTGACAGATACGCAGTATTTT
TRBJ2-3 TRBD1 TRBV29-1 NA CSVEDGTGPTGTQYF TGCAGCGTTGAAGACGGGACAGGGCCGACGGGTACGCAGTATTTT
TRBJ1-2 NA TRBV7-8 NA CASSSSGTEATNYGYTF TGTGCCAGCAGCTCATCCGGGACTGAAGCGACTAACTATGGCTACACCTTC
TRBJ2-7 TRBD2 TRBV27 NA CASSLSGSYEQYF TGTGCCAGCAGTTTAAGCGGGAGTTACGAGCAGTACTTC
TRBJ2-6 TRBD1 TRBV9 medium-sized CASSPGTGGLSGANVLTF TGTGCCAGCAGCCCCGGGACAGGGGGGCTCTCTGGGGCCAACGTCCTGACTTTC
TRBJ2-7 TRBD1 TRBV5-1 once CASSSGTGASLSYEQYF TGCGCCAGCAGCTCCGGGACAGGGGCCTCCCTCTCCTACGAGCAGTACTTC
TRBJ2-5 TRBD2 TRBV6-1 NA CASNQLAGGQETQYF TGTGCCAGCAACCAACTAGCGGGGGGGCAAGAGACCCAGTACTTC
TRBJ2-7 TRBD1 TRBV11-2 NA CASSRGTGEGYEQYF TGTGCCAGCAGCCGAGGGACAGGGGAGGGGTACGAGCAGTACTTC
TRBJ2-1 NA TRBV7-3 NA CASRASGLSNEQFF TGTGCCAGCAGGGCCAGCGGACTAAGCAATGAGCAGTTCTTC